Listed here are 8 T cell receptor beta chains from one sample, sequenced in a study of graft-versus-host responses after intestinal transplantation. Their recognized antigens are unknown. The protocol was immunoSEQ multiplex PCR, while the TCRdb copy is restricted to in-frame clones and leaves out a portion. The sample lists around 100,000 clones, roughly nine tenths seen once, with 0.15% to 0.2% in the top ten. Sequencing used unstimulated CD4+ T cells sorted from spleen or lymph node cells, obtained before transplant. Receptors originate from a human donor who was the organ donor for an intestinal transplant.

The genes are TRBV6-1 and TRBJ1-3; TRBD1 matches at 7 bases. With V trimmed by 8 bases and J by 3 bases, 7 bases remained unmatched. Germline CDR1 is MNHNS and CDR2 is SASEGT. This CDR3 contains 14 residues. CDR3 coding DNA: TGTGCCAGCCAAGGGACAGTCCTTGGAAACACCATATATTTT. It yields the protein CASQGTVLGNTIYF.

V is TRBV9 and J is TRBJ1-6, with 7 bases fitting TRBD1. Unmatched junction bases numbered 8, after V lost 3 bases and J lost 8 bases. Germline CDR1 reads SGDLS; CDR2 reads YYNGEE. This CDR3 has 15 amino acids. The CDR3 coding sequence is TGTGCCAGCAGCGCCCGGACAGGATCGTATTCACCCCTCCACTTT. Amino acid sequence: CASSARTGSYSPLHF.

This chain connects TRBV10-3 to TRBJ2-1; TRBD2 matches 9 bases. The junction had 13 bases not matched to a gene; V was cut back by 10 bases and J by 9 bases. Germline V gene sequence: CDR1 ENHRY, CDR2 SYGVKD. This CDR3 comprises 14 residues. The CDR3 bases are TGTGCCACTTGCGGGGGGGCGGCCCCCGTTGAGCAGTTCTTC. It codes for CATCGGAAPVEQFF.

This clone was picked up one time. V is TRBV4-3 and J is TRBJ2-5; D is possibly TRBD1 (5 bases). The V gene lost 0 bases and the J gene lost 3 bases, with 11 bases spanning the gap. The germline gives CDR1 LGHNA, CDR2 YSLEER. The CDR3 consists of 15 residues. Written as DNA, the CDR3 is TGCGCCAGCAGCCAAGATCAGGGTTTGGAAGAGACCCAGTACTTC. Translating it yields CASSQDQGLEETQYF.

The chain couples TRBV5-1 to TRBJ2-5, with D possibly TRBD1 on 6 matching bases. CDR1 is SGHRS, CDR2 YFSETQ, per germline. The V end lost 3 bases, the J end lost 4 bases, and 19 bases lay between the germline ends. This CDR3 spans 16 amino acids. DNA of the CDR3: TGCGCCAGCAGCTCACAAAACACACGAGGGGGAGAGACCCAGTACTTC. Amino acids: CASSSQNTRGGETQYF.

The chain couples TRBV6-1 to TRBJ1-4; 10 bases agree with TRBD1. This CDR3 contains 13 residues. The germline CDR1 and CDR2 sequences are MNHNS and SASEGT. The V and J ends lost 8 bases and 8 bases, in that order; junction bases with no gene match: 5. The DNA for the CDR3 is TGTGCCAGCTCCTGGACAGGGGGAGAAAAACTGTTTTTT. Translation: CASSWTGGEKLFF.

The V gene is TRBV7-2, the J gene TRBJ2-7, with 9 bases lining up with TRBD1. The ends lost 4 bases at V and 7 bases at J; junction bases unmatched: 8. This CDR3 comprises 14 residues. Per germline, CDR1 SGHTA and CDR2 FQGNSA. CDR3 bases: TGTGCCAGCAGCTCAAAAGGGACAGGGTGGGAGCAGTACTTC. It translates to CASSSKGTGWEQYF. The full variable domain, with the rest looked up from reference TRBV7-2 and TRBJ2-7, is GAGVSQSPSNKVTEKGKDVELRCDPISGHTALYWYRQSLGQGLEFLIYFQGNSAPDKSGLPSDRFSAERTGGSVSTLTIQRTQQEDSAVYLCASSSKGTGWEQYFGPGTRLTVT.

The gene calls are TRBV4-1 and TRBJ2-5, with 8 bases matching TRBD1. The J call may be in error: the DNA end matches TRBJ2-7 better. CDR1 MGHRA and CDR2 YSYEKL come from the germline V gene. The CDR3 runs 15 residues. This chain's CDR3 is CASSQDRVLIYEQYF. In DNA, the CDR3 is TGCGCCAGCAGCCAGGACAGGGTATTAATCTACGAGCAGTACTTC.